This is a list of T cell receptor beta chains from one sample in a study of T cell changes during pregnancy in multiple sclerosis. Data came from immunoSEQ multiplex PCR; TCRdb stores just in-frame clones and leaves some out. The sample includes tens of thousands of clones, 80% to 95% seen only once; the top ten take about 1.5%. The sequencing sample was made of peripheral blood. These receptors originate from a female donor with multiple sclerosis, enrolled in a pregnancy study. The CDR3 runs from the conserved cysteine through the conserved F or W. The D gene is left open where the match is weak. Clone size, where shown, is once, few, many, or a class for clones that have expanded.

>.|TRBV18|TRBJ1-1|TRBD1
TGTGCCAGCTCACCAAAGGGACAGGGGGACACTGAAGCTTTCTTT
CASSPKGQGDTEAFF
>.|TRBV5-4|TRBJ2-7|.
TGTGCCAGCAGCTTGGGAGTCGGCGCAAACTCCTACGAGCAGTACTTC
CASSLGVGANSYEQYF
>.|TRBV5-4|TRBJ1-2|.
TGTGCCAGCAGCTCGAAGACGGATCGCTATGGCTACACCTTC
CASSSKTDRYGYTF
>.|TRBV6-1|TRBJ1-5|.
TGTGCCAGCAGTCGTAGAGTGGGTCAGCCCCAGCATTTT
CASSRRVGQPQHF
>.|TRBV4-3|TRBJ2-5|TRBD1
TGCGCCAGCAGTCGAAAGGGGACAGACCAAGAGACCCAGTACTTC
CASSRKGTDQETQYF
>.|TRBV30|TRBJ2-3|TRBD1
TGTGCCTGGAGTTTGGGACAGGGAGACGCCGATACGCAGTATTTT
CAWSLGQGDADTQYF
>.|TRBV1|TRBJ2-7|.
TGCACCAGCAGCCAGGACGACTTAACCCAGACTTCTCCTTACGAGCAGTACTTC
CTSSQDDLTQTSPYEQYF
>.|TRBV4-2|TRBJ1-1|TRBD1
TGTGCCAGCAGCCAAGACCCGGCGGGACAGGGGAGAAACACTGAAGCTTTCTTT
CASSQDPAGQGRNTEAFF
>.|TRBV19|TRBJ2-3|TRBD2
TGTGCCAGTAATTCTCAAGCGGGACCCTCCACAGATACGCAGTATTTT
CASNSQAGPSTDTQYF
>once|TRBV27|TRBJ2-1|.
TGTGCCAGCAGTTTGGGGGCCAGTTGGTGGGATGAGCAGTTCTTC
CASSLGASWWDEQFF
>.|TRBV7-2|TRBJ1-2|TRBD1
TGTGCCAGCAGCTTAGTAAGCGCGAGGACAGGGAACTATGGCTACACCTTC
CASSLVSARTGNYGYTF
>.|TRBV5-1|TRBJ2-7|TRBD2
TGCGCCAGCAGCGTAGCAGCGGGAGGGCCCGACGAGCAGTACTTC
CASSVAAGGPDEQYF
>.|TRBV29-1|TRBJ2-1|.
TGCAGCGTTGGTAGGGGCAATGAGCAGTTCTTC
CSVGRGNEQFF
>.|TRBV9|TRBJ1-1|TRBD1
TGTGCCAGCAGCGTGACAGGGGATGGCACTGAAGCTTTCTTT
CASSVTGDGTEAFF
>.|TRBV4-1|TRBJ1-4|.
TGCGCCAGCAGCCAGGTTGGACACCTCATTAATGAAAAACTGTTTTTT
CASSQVGHLINEKLFF
>few|TRBV6-5|TRBJ2-7|.
TGTGCCAGCAGTGGGGGCCCTTTCTCCTACGAGCAGTACTTC
CASSGGPFSYEQYF
>once|TRBV11-2|TRBJ1-2|.
TGTGCCAGCAGCCACAGACAGGCGCGCGGCTACACCTTC
CASSHRQARGYTF
>.|TRBV6-5|TRBJ2-5|TRBD2
TGTGCCAGCAGTTACTCCCCAGCGGGAGCCCAAGAGACCCAGTACTTC
CASSYSPAGAQETQYF
>.|TRBV6-1|TRBJ2-5|TRBD2
TGTGCCAGCAGTGGGCTAGCGGGAGCTCAAGAGACCCAGTACTTC
CASSGLAGAQETQYF
>.|TRBV5-1|TRBJ2-7|TRBD1
TGCGCCAGCAGCTTGTTCGGACTGACCTCCGGGACAGGAAGGACCGAGCAGTACTTC
CASSLFGLTSGTGRTEQYF
>.|TRBV9|TRBJ2-1|.
TGTGCCAGCAGTTATACTAGAGACAATGAGCAGTTCTTC
CASSYTRDNEQFF
>.|TRBV5-6|TRBJ1-1|TRBD1
TGTGCCAGCAGCTTGGGGCAGGGGGCAAGCACTGAAGCTTTCTTT
CASSLGQGASTEAFF
>.|TRBV25-1|TRBJ1-6|.
TGTGCCAGCAGTGAATTTCTAGACGGGCACCCCCTCCACTTT
CASSEFLDGHPLHF
>.|TRBV28|TRBJ2-1|TRBD2
TGTGCCAGCAGTTTGAGCGGGGGGGAATACAATGAGCAGTTCTTC
CASSLSGGEYNEQFF
>.|TRBV19|TRBJ2-1|TRBD1
TGTGCCAGTAGAACAGGACAGGGTGGGAATGAGCAGTTCTTC
CASRTGQGGNEQFF
>.|TRBV2|TRBJ2-7|TRBD1
TGTGCCAGCAGTGAACAGGGGGTCAACGAGCAGTACTTC
CASSEQGVNEQYF
>.|TRBV5-4|TRBJ1-4|TRBD1
TGTGCCAGCAGCCACCGGACAGGGGGAGAGGATGAAAAACTGTTTTTT
CASSHRTGGEDEKLFF
>once|TRBV6-6|TRBJ1-2|TRBD1
TGTGCCAGCAGTTACGAGACAGGGACCCCAAGCTATGGCTACACCTTC
CASSYETGTPSYGYTF
>.|TRBV6-5|TRBJ2-1|.
TGTGCCAGCAGTTACTCGGGGGCCTCCTACAATGAGCAGTTCTTC
CASSYSGASYNEQFF
>.|TRBV7-2|TRBJ1-5|.
TGTGCCAGCAGCTTAGGGAGTCAGCCCCAGCATTTT
CASSLGSQPQHF
>.|TRBV5-6|TRBJ1-3|.
TGTGCCAGCAGCTCGGTCGGAAACACCATATATTTT
CASSSVGNTIYF
>.|TRBV6-6|TRBJ2-7|.
TGTGCCAGCAGTCTCCAACCATCCTACGAGCAGTACTTC
CASSLQPSYEQYF
>once|TRBV7-9|TRBJ2-3|.
TGTGCCAGCAGCCCAGATAGCCCTAGCACAGATACGCAGTATTTT
CASSPDSPSTDTQYF
>.|TRBV5-4|TRBJ2-6|.
TGTGCCAGCAGCCCTACCTCTGGGGCCAACGTCCTGACTTTC
CASSPTSGANVLTF
>.|TRBV10-3|TRBJ2-3|TRBD2
TGTGCCATCAGGGGGTCTAGCGGGAGCGGGGCAGATACGCAGTATTTT
CAIRGSSGSGADTQYF